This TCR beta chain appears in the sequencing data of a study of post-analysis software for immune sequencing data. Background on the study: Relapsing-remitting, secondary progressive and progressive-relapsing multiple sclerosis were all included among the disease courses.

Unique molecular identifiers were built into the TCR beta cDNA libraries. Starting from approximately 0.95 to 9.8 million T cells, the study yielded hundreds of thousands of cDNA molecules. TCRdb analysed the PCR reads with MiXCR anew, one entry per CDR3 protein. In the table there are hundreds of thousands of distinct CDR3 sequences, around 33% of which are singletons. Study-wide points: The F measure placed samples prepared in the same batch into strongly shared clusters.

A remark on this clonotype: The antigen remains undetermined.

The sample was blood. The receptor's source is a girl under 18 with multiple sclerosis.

The CDR3 coding sequence is TGTGCCAGCAGCTTACACAAGGTCGATCGGTATGGCTACACCTTC. It specifies CASSLHKVDRYGYTF. The V call is TRBV7-6, the J call TRBJ1-2; D is uncertain. Trimming removed 2 bases from V and 5 bases from J, with 15 bases in between. The CDR3 totals 15 residues. CDR1 is SGHVS and CDR2 is FNYEAQ in the germline V gene. The complete variable domain, with remaining parts taken from reference TRBV7-6 and TRBJ1-2, reads GAGVSQSPRYKVTKRGQDVALRCDPISGHVSLYWYRQALGQGPEFLTYFNYEAQQDKSGLPNDRFSAERPEGSISTLTIQRTEQRDSAMYRCASSLHKVDRYGYTFGSGTRLTVV.